The subject of this entry is one T cell receptor (beta chain). Antigen unknown. This record belongs to a study of PD-1 blockade in classical Hodgkin lymphoma. The germline V gene encodes CDR1 SGDLS and CDR2 YYNGEE. Trimming at V came to 3 bases and at J to 5 bases, leaving 8 bases not matched to a gene. This CDR3 has 17 residues. Findings of the study overall: Exclusion was applied to patients who started nivolumab under 1 year after ASCT. Patients newly diagnosed and complete responders had comparable baseline diversity. A significant rise in TCR diversity was seen by C4D1 for CD4+ cells but not for CD8+ cells.

Clones were read by immunoSEQ multiplex PCR, and TCRdb kept only the in-frame ones, dropping some. The sample has around 99,000 clones, approximately 80% seen once. Exposure to brentuximab vedotin varied, and each patient had relapsed following autologous stem cell transplantation. The receptor's source is a human donor with classical Hodgkin lymphoma. The sample was peripheral blood mononuclear cells (PBMCs), taken before the second cycle of nivolumab. This chain connects TRBV9 to TRBJ2-2, with 12 bases lining up with TRBD2. CDR3 in amino acids: CASSASSGRAGTGELFF. CDR3 DNA: TGTGCCAGCAGCGCTTCTAGCGGGAGGGCCGGAACCGGGGAGCTGTTTTTT.